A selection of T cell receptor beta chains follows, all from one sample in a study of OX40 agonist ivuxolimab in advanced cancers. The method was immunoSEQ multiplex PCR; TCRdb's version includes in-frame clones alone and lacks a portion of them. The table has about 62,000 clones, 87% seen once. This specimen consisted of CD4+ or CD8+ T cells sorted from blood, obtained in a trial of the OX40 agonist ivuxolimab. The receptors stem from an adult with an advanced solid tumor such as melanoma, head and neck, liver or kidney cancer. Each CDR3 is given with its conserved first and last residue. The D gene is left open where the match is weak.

cdr3_aa: CASSPGVAGAETQYF; d_call: TRBD2; v_call: TRBV5-4
cdr3_aa: CAIKESSGGYEQYF; d_call: TRBD2; v_call: TRBV10-3
cdr3_aa: CASSLLRQRAEKLFF; d_call: -; v_call: TRBV5-6
cdr3_aa: CASSHDAGGGATQYF; d_call: TRBD2; v_call: TRBV7-9
cdr3_aa: CASTGSVGNTEAFF; d_call: -; v_call: TRBV6-1
cdr3_aa: CAISRVDEQYF; d_call: -; v_call: TRBV10-3
cdr3_aa: CASSSRTEGYGYTF; d_call: -; v_call: TRBV11-2
cdr3_aa: CASSPTLSGPYEQYF; d_call: TRBD2; v_call: TRBV5-5
cdr3_aa: CAIRKGQTTGELFF; d_call: TRBD1; v_call: TRBV10-3
cdr3_aa: CASSLERGNIQYF; d_call: -; v_call: TRBV11-1
cdr3_aa: CASSFGMGTGELFF; d_call: -; v_call: TRBV7-9
cdr3_aa: CASTPSHSGRYEKLFF; d_call: -; v_call: TRBV19
cdr3_aa: CASRVGGGPAFF; d_call: -; v_call: TRBV5-6
cdr3_aa: CASSVSGAVGEQYF; d_call: -; v_call: TRBV10-2
cdr3_aa: CASSLGQGFEETQYF; d_call: TRBD1; v_call: TRBV5-1
cdr3_aa: CASSLGDTEAFF; d_call: -; v_call: TRBV11-3
cdr3_aa: CASSPGQGNAYEQYF; d_call: TRBD1; v_call: TRBV18
cdr3_aa: CASSLRGINTGELFF; d_call: -; v_call: TRBV28
cdr3_aa: CASSYWADTQYF; d_call: -; v_call: TRBV6-6
cdr3_aa: CVIGAAHTYEQYF; d_call: -; v_call: TRBV28
cdr3_aa: CSVSPGGKNTGELFF; d_call: TRBD1; v_call: TRBV29-1